This is a list of T cell receptor beta chains from one sample in a study of cytomegalovirus exposure and HLA in healthy donors. Assay: immunoSEQ multiplex PCR; the TCRdb copy retains only in-frame clones and omits some. This table holds 78,000 or so clones, about 93% found once. Material: PBMCs. The receptors stem from a woman under 30 in good health and CMV-seropositive. Both conserved end residues are part of each CDR3. A D gene is named only where the DNA matches it firmly. Clone size is given for some rows only: seen once, a few or many times, or a class if the clone is expanded.

CDR3 protein	CDR3 DNA	J gene	clone size	V gene	D gene
CASSATYRDTQYF	TGTGCCAGCAGCGCCACTTATCGAGATACGCAGTATTTT	TRBJ2-3	-	TRBV7-3	-
CASSLRGDYTGELFF	TGTGCCAGCAGCTTACGGGGAGACTACACCGGGGAGCTGTTTTTT	TRBJ2-2	-	TRBV7-8	-
CASSLFGNVWNQPQHF	TGTGCCAGCAGTTTATTCGGGAACGTATGGAATCAGCCCCAGCATTTT	TRBJ1-5	-	TRBV28	-
CASSLSTGLGYTF	TGTGCCAGCAGTTTATCGACAGGGCTCGGCTACACCTTC	TRBJ1-2	-	TRBV27	TRBD1
CASSQGTGRSGYTF	TGCGCCAGCAGCCAGGGGACAGGCCGTAGTGGCTACACCTTC	TRBJ1-2	-	TRBV4-1	TRBD1
CASSFPTGGNYGYTF	TGTGCCAGCAGTTTTCCGACAGGGGGCAACTATGGCTACACCTTC	TRBJ1-2	-	TRBV28	TRBD1
CASSIGSHRNTGELFF	TGTGCCAGTAGTATAGGGTCACATCGGAACACCGGGGAGCTGTTTTTT	TRBJ2-2	-	TRBV19	-
CASRGVKPQHF	TGTGCCAGCAGGGGCGTAAAGCCCCAGCATTTT	TRBJ1-5	-	TRBV6-1	-
CASSIRTVAQNTEAFF	TGTGCCAGTAGTATTCGGACTGTAGCCCAGAACACTGAAGCTTTCTTT	TRBJ1-1	-	TRBV19	-
CASSVDMGAYEQYF	TGTGCCAGCAGCGTCGACATGGGAGCTTACGAGCAGTACTTC	TRBJ2-7	-	TRBV9	-
CASSSQGVYGYTF	TGTGCCAGCAGCTCACAGGGAGTTTATGGCTACACCTTC	TRBJ1-2	-	TRBV13	-
CASNGQGGHTDTQYF	TGTGCCAGCAACGGACAGGGCGGACACACAGATACGCAGTATTTT	TRBJ2-3	few	TRBV28	TRBD1
CASNLLDRAITNTQYF	TGCGCCAGCAACCTCCTAGACAGGGCCATCACGAATACGCAGTATTTT	TRBJ2-3	-	TRBV4-1	TRBD1
CASSQESGNSPLHF	TGTGCCAGCAGCCAAGAAAGCGGTAATTCACCCCTCCACTTT	TRBJ1-6	-	TRBV14	-
CASMNRDAYEQYF	TGTGCCAGCATGAACAGGGACGCCTACGAGCAGTACTTC	TRBJ2-7	-	TRBV5-4	-
CASMAPHSYNEQFF	TGTGCCAGCATGGCACCCCACTCCTACAATGAGCAGTTCTTC	TRBJ2-1	-	TRBV28	-
CASSVGQGEAFGGYTF	TGTGCCAGCAGCGTTGGACAGGGTGAGGCTTTCGGCGGCTACACCTTC	TRBJ1-2	few	TRBV9	TRBD1
CASSFRGTSSYNEQFF	TGTGCCAGCAGCTTCAGAGGGACTAGCTCCTACAATGAGCAGTTCTTC	TRBJ2-1	-	TRBV7-6	TRBD2
CASSVGGDRTEAFF	TGTGCCAGCAGCGTAGGGGGAGATCGGACTGAAGCTTTCTTT	TRBJ1-1	-	TRBV6-1	-
CASSVAQGDTEAFF	TGTGCCAGCAGCGTAGCTCAGGGGGACACTGAAGCTTTCTTT	TRBJ1-1	-	TRBV9	TRBD1
CASSKTGGTDTQYF	TGCGCCAGCAGCAAGACGGGGGGCACAGATACGCAGTATTTT	TRBJ2-3	-	TRBV5-1	-
CASSSTGLDRAKTQYF	TGTGCCAGCAGCTCCACAGGGCTAGACCGAGCCAAGACCCAGTACTTC	TRBJ2-5	-	TRBV7-6	-
CASSLGLAGGSYEQYF	TGTGCCAGCTCACTTGGTCTAGCGGGAGGGTCCTACGAGCAGTACTTC	TRBJ2-7	once	TRBV18	TRBD2
CASSRDRGRSPLHF	TGTGCCAGCAGCCGGGACAGGGGGCGTTCACCCCTCCACTTT	TRBJ1-6	-	TRBV2	TRBD1
CASSPTLAGVNEQFF	TGTGCCAGCTCACCGACCCTAGCGGGGGTCAATGAGCAGTTCTTC	TRBJ2-1	-	TRBV18	TRBD2
CASRRSSGTGTSEQYF	TGTGCCAGCAGACGCAGCTCCGGGACAGGGACCTCCGAGCAGTACTTC	TRBJ2-7	once	TRBV27	TRBD1
CASSLGGMSTDTQYF	TGTGCCAGCAGTTTAGGAGGGATGAGCACAGATACGCAGTATTTT	TRBJ2-3	once	TRBV27	-
CASSPQGVGSGNTIYF	TGTGCCAGCTCACCACAGGGAGTCGGATCTGGAAACACCATATATTTT	TRBJ1-3	-	TRBV18	-
CASSDKREFRDEQFF	TGTGCCAGCAGTGATAAGCGGGAGTTTCGCGATGAGCAGTTCTTC	TRBJ2-1	-	TRBV6-4	TRBD2
CASRRSGGLYEQYF	TGTGCCAGCAGAAGAAGCGGGGGACTTTACGAGCAGTACTTC	TRBJ2-7	-	TRBV27	TRBD2
CASSGSTKETQYF	TGTGCCAGCAGCGGGTCGACAAAGGAGACCCAGTACTTC	TRBJ2-5	once	TRBV9	-
CASSTLGQEPGNTIYF	TGTGCCAGCAGCACCTTGGGACAGGAGCCTGGAAACACCATATATTTT	TRBJ1-3	few	TRBV2	TRBD1
CASSFAPEEQGRGYTF	TGTGCCAGCAGCTTTGCCCCCGAAGAACAGGGGAGAGGCTACACCTTC	TRBJ1-2	-	TRBV12-1	-
CASSSGVAGGYEQFF	TGTGCCAGCAGTAGCGGGGTAGCGGGGGGCTATGAGCAGTTCTTC	TRBJ2-1	-	TRBV28	TRBD2
CASSLSVNDYEQYF	TGCGCCAGCAGCTTGTCAGTGAACGACTACGAGCAGTACTTC	TRBJ2-7	-	TRBV5-1	-
CASSQDGRGPAGYTF	TGCGCCAGCAGCCAAGATGGCAGGGGGCCTGCTGGCTACACCTTC	TRBJ1-2	-	TRBV4-3	TRBD1
CASGLVLTSGRTFEQFF	TGTGCTAGTGGTTTGGTACTTACGAGCGGGAGAACTTTTGAGCAGTTCTTC	TRBJ2-1	-	TRBV12-5	TRBD2
CASSSPRRGVDEQYF	TGTGCCAGCAGCTCCCCCCGGCGGGGTGTAGACGAGCAGTACTTC	TRBJ2-7	-	TRBV5-5	-
CASSLNPRGTYEQYF	TGTGCCAGTAGTCTTAACCCCAGGGGGACCTACGAGCAGTACTTC	TRBJ2-7	-	TRBV19	TRBD1
CASSFESNTEAFF	TGCGCCAGCAGCTTTGAGTCGAACACTGAAGCTTTCTTT	TRBJ1-1	-	TRBV5-1	-
CSVEARGSAGAYNEQFF	TGCAGCGTTGAAGCTAGAGGGTCCGCGGGAGCCTACAATGAGCAGTTCTTC	TRBJ2-1	-	TRBV29-1	TRBD2
CASSFFGQGTSNYGYTF	TGTGCCAGCAGCTTCTTCGGACAGGGAACCTCTAACTATGGCTACACCTTC	TRBJ1-2	-	TRBV7-9	TRBD1
CASSSGDRVYSPLHF	TGTGCCAGCAGTTCCGGGGACAGGGTTTATTCACCCCTCCACTTT	TRBJ1-6	-	TRBV6-6	TRBD1
CASSPPILAGAETQYF	TGTGCCAGCAGCCCCCCGATTCTAGCGGGAGCCGAGACCCAGTACTTC	TRBJ2-5	-	TRBV7-9	TRBD2